This TCR beta chain was recorded in a study of Graves' ophthalmopathy and Graves' hyperthyroidism. The study's findings and limits: Blood also harbored most expanded thyroid clonotypes above 0.001 frequency.

The CDR3 runs 13 residues. Germline assignment: CDR1 SGHAT and CDR2 FQDESV (reference sequence). The V segment lost 5 bases and the J segment 5 bases; nucleotides outside the gene matches: 5. For repertoire sequencing, the TCR beta CDR3 regions were amplified from RNA transcripts. RT-PCR in the first round used HTBI primers; a second-round multiplex PCR followed. TCRdb recomputed calls from the multiplex PCR reads with MiXCR, one row per CDR3 protein. Here the sample spans 350,000 to 400,000 distinct CDR3 sequences, 15% to 17% being singletons. This clonotype was seen at least ten times. Its specificity is unknown. No progression to ophthalmopathy over 18 months defined stable hyperthyroidism.

The sample consisted of peripheral blood. The sequence was collected from a young woman with stable Graves' hyperthyroidism. The J gene is TRBJ1-2, the V gene TRBV11-1; 7 bases line up with TRBD1. As DNA, the CDR3 is TGTGCCAGCAGCCTCACGACAGGGTATGGCTACACCTTC. It yields the protein CASSLTTGYGYTF.